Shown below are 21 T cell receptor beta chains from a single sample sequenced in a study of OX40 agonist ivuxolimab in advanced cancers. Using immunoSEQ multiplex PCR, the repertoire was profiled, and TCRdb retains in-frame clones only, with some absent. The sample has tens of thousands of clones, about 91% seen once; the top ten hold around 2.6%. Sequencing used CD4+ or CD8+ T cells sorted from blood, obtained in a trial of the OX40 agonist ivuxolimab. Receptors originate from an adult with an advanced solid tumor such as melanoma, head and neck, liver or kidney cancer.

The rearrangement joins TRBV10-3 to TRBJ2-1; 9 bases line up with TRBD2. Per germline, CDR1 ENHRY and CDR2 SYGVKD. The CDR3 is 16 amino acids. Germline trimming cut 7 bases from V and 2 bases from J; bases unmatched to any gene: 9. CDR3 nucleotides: TGTGCCATCACGGCGGGAGGGGGTACCGCCTACAATGAGCAGTTCTTC. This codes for CAITAGGGTAYNEQFF.

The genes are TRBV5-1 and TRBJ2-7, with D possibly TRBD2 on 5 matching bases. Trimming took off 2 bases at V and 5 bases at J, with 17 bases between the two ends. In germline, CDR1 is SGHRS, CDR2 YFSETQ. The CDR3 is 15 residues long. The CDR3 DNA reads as TGCGCCAGCAGCTTAAGCTCGTCGGGGTTGCACGAGCAGTACTTC. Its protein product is CASSLSSSGLHEQYF.

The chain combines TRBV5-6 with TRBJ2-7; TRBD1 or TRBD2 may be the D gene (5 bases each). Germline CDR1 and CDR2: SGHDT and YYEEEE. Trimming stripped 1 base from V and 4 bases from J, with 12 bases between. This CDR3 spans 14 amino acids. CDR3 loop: CASSLNRGVYEQYF. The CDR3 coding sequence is TGTGCCAGCAGCTTGAACCGGGGCGTGTACGAGCAGTACTTC.

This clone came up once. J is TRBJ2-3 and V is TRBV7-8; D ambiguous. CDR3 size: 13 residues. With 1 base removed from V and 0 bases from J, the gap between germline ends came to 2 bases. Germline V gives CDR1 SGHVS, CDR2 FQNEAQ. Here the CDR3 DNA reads TGTGCCAGCAGCTTAGATAGCACAGATACGCAGTATTTT. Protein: CASSLDSTDTQYF.

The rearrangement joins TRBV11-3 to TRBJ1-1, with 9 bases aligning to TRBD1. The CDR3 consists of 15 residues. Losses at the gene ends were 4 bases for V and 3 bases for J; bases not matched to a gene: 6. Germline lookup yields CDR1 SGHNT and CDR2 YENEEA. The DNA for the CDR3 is TGTGCCAGCAGCTCGTCACAGGGGGCGGACACTGAAGCTTTCTTT. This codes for CASSSSQGADTEAFF.

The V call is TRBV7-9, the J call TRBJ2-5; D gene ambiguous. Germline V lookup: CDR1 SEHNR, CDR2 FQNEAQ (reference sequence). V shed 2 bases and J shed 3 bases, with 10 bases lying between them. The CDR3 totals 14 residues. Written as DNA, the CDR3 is TGTGCCAGCAGCTTATTAGGTCTTGAAGAGACCCAGTACTTC. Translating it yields CASSLLGLEETQYF.

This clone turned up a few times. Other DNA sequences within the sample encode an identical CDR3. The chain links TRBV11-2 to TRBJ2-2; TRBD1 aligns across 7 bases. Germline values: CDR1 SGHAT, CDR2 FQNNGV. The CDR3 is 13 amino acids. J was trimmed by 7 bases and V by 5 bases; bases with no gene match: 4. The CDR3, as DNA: TGTGCCAGCAGCCTACAGGGGAGCGGGGAGCTGTTTTTT. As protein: CASSLQGSGELFF.

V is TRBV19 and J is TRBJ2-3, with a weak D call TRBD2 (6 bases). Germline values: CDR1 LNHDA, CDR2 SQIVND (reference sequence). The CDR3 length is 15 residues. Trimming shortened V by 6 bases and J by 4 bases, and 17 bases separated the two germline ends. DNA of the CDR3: TGTGCCAGTAGGGGGGGAAGGTATGAGGCAGATACGCAGTATTTT. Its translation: CASRGGRYEADTQYF.

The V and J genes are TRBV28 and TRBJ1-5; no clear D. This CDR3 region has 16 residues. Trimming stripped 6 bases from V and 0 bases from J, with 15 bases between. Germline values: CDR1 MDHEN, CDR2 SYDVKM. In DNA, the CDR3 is TGTGCCAGCAGCCAATCCTTAACTTATAGCAATCAGCCCCAGCATTTT. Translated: CASSQSLTYSNQPQHF.

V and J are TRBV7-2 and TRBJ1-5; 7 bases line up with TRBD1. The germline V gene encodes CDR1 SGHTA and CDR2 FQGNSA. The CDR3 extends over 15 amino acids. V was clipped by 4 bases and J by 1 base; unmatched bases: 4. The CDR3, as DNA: TGTGCCAGCAGCTACCGACAGGGAAGCAATCAGCCCCAGCATTTT. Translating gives CASSYRQGSNQPQHF.

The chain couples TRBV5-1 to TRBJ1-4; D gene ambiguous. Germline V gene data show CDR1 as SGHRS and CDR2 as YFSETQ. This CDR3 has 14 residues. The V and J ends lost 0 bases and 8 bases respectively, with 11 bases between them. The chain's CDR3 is CASSLEGRGEKLFF. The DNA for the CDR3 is TGCGCCAGCAGCTTGGAAGGGAGAGGGGAAAAACTGTTTTTT. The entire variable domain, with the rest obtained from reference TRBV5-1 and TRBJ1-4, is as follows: KAGVTQTPRYLIKTRGQQVTLSCSPISGHRSVSWYQQTPGQGLQFLFEYFSETQRNKGNFPGRFSGRQFSNSRSEMNVSTLELGDSALYLCASSLEGRGEKLFFGSGTQLSVL.

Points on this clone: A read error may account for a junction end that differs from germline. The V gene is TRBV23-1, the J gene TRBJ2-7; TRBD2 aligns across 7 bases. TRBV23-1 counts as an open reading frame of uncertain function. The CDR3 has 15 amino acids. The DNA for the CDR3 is TGTGCCAGCAGCCAACCGCGGGGGAACGGGCGCGAGCAGTACTTC. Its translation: CASSQPRGNGREQYF.

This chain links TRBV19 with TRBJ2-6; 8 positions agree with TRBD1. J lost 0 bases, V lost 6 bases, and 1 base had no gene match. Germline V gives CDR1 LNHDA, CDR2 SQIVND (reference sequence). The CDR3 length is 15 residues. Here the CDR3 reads CASRGQVSGANVLTF. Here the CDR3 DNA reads TGTGCCAGTAGGGGACAGGTCTCTGGGGCCAACGTCCTGACTTTC.

This chain's CDR3 is CASTPGQGLETQYF. As DNA, the CDR3 is TGTGCCAGCACCCCGGGACAGGGGTTGGAGACCCAGTACTTC. This chain links TRBV7-8 with TRBJ2-5, with 10 nucleotides matching TRBD1. Germline loops: CDR1 SGHVS, CDR2 FQNEAQ. V trimming: 7 bases; J trimming: 5 bases; junction bases outside the gene matches: 7. CDR3 length equals 14 residues.

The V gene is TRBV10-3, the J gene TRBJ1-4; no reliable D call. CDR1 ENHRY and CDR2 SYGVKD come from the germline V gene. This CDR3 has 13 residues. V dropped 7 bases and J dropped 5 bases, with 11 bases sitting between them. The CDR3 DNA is TGTGCCATCAATCAGGACCTAAATGAAAAACTGTTTTTT. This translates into CAINQDLNEKLFF.

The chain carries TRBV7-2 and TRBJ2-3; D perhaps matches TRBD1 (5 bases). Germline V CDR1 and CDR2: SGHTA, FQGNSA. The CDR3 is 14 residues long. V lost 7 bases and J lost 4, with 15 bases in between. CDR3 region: CASTQGFPPDTQYF. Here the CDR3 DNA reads TGTGCCAGCACGCAGGGATTTCCCCCAGATACGCAGTATTTT. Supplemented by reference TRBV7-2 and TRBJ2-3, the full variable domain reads GAGVSQSPSNKVTEKGKDVELRCDPISGHTALYWYRQSLGQGLEFLIYFQGNSAPDKSGLPSDRFSAERTGGSVSTLTIQRTQQEDSAVYLCASTQGFPPDTQYFGPGTRLTVL.

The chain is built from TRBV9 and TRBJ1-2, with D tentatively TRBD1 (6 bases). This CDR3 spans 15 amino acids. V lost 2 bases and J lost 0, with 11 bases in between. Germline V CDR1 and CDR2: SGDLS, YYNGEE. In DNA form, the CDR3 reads TGTGCCAGCAGCGTTACGGACAGAGCTAACTATGGCTACACCTTC. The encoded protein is CASSVTDRANYGYTF.

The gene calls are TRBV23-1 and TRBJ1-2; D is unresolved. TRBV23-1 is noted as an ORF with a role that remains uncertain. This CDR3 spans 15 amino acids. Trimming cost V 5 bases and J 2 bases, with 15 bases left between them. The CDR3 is CASSWPEPHNYGYTF. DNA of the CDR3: TGCGCCAGCAGTTGGCCAGAGCCCCACAACTATGGCTACACCTTC.

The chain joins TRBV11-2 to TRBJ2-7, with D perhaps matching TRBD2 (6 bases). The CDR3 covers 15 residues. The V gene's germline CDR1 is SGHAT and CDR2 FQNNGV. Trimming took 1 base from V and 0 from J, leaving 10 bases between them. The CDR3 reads CASSLVRGISYEQYF. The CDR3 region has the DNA TGTGCCAGCAGCTTAGTTCGGGGGATCTCCTACGAGCAGTACTTC.

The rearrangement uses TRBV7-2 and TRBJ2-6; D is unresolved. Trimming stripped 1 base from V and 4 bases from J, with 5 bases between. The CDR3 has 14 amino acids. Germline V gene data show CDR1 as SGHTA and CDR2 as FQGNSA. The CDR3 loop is CASSLDTGANVLTF. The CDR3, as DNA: TGTGCCAGCAGCTTAGATACCGGGGCCAACGTCCTGACTTTC.

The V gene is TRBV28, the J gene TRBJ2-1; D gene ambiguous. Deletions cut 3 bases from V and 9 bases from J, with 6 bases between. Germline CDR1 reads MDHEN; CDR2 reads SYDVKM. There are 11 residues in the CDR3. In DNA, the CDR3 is TGTGCCAGCAGTTTCTGGGGTGAGCAGTTCTTC. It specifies CASSFWGEQFF.